The 10 T cell receptor beta chains below come from one sample, sequenced in a study of T-cell reconstitution after alpha-beta-depleted transplantation in children. It was with unique molecular identifiers that the TCRbeta library was prepared. Using its own MiXCR run on the PCR reads, TCRdb lists one record per CDR3 protein. The table includes a few hundred thousand distinct CDR3 sequences, 16% detected once. The source material was PBMCs, mostly from graft donor cells, sampled 360 days after TCRalphabeta/CD19-depleted stem cell transplant. All receptors come from a boy under two years old who had a stem cell transplant for Wiskott-Aldrich syndrome, so the T cells may come from the graft donor.

Notes on this clonotype: One junction end disagrees with the germline gene, perhaps due to a read error. The chain is built from TRBV7-1 and TRBJ2-1; TRBD2 matches at 13 bases. TRBV7-1 carries the ORF label, with uncertain function. The CDR3 extends over 18 amino acids. DNA for the CDR3: TGTGCCATCAGCTCTGGGACCCTACTAGCGGGGGGGTTTTATGAGCAGTTCTTC. Amino acids: CAISSGTLLAGGFYEQFF.

The rearrangement joins TRBV11-2 to TRBJ2-1; maybe TRBD2 (6 bases). The CDR3 sequence is 16 residues long. Trimming removed 1 base at V and 2 bases at J, with 12 bases between. The V gene's germline CDR1 is SGHAT and CDR2 FQNNGV. The CDR3 sequence is CASSLGGGATYNEQFF. As DNA, the CDR3 is TGTGCCAGCAGCTTAGGTGGCGGGGCCACCTACAATGAGCAGTTCTTC.

V gene TRBV10-1 combines with J gene TRBJ2-1; 9 positions agree with TRBD2. Trimming at V came to 4 bases and at J to 6 bases, leaving 7 bases not matched to a gene. The CDR3 spans 15 residues. Germline loops: CDR1 WNHNN, CDR2 SYGVQD (reference sequence). DNA of the CDR3: TGCGCCAGCAGTGCGGGCGGGAGGGCCGGCAATGAGCAGTTCTTC. It translates to CASSAGGRAGNEQFF.

J is TRBJ2-1 and V is TRBV14, with D possibly being TRBD1 or TRBD2 (6 bases each). This CDR3 comprises 12 residues. V lost 5 bases, J lost 14 bases, and 16 bases lay in between. From germline, CDR1 is SGHDN and CDR2 FVKESK. The CDR3 nucleotides are TGTGCCAGCAGCTCGACGGGGGCAAGGAAGTTCTTC. Translating gives CASSSTGARKFF.

This clonotype appeared a few times. J is TRBJ2-7 and V is TRBV10-3; 9 nucleotides agree with TRBD1. Germline V gene lookup returns CDR1 ENHRY and CDR2 SYGVKD. The CDR3 consists of 15 residues. V dropped 0 bases and J dropped 5; count of bases not matched to a gene: 5. The chain's CDR3 is CAISESIRDRDEQYF. For the CDR3, the DNA is TGTGCCATCAGTGAGTCGATTAGGGACAGGGACGAGCAGTACTTC.

A few counts support this clonotype. This rearrangement joins TRBV29-1 to TRBJ2-7, with D unresolved. CDR3 length equals 12 residues. Trimming shortened V by 1 base and J by 5 bases, and 9 bases separated the two germline ends. CDR1 SQVTM and CDR2 ANQGSEA come from the germline V gene. The CDR3 DNA is TGCAGCGTTGAAGGGGCAACGGACGAGCAGTACTTC. It codes for CSVEGATDEQYF.

This clonotype showed up just a few times. The chain links TRBV28 to TRBJ2-7; D is ambiguous. V was clipped by 6 bases and J by 4 bases, with 19 bases between them. This CDR3 region has 15 residues. Germline lookup yields CDR1 MDHEN and CDR2 SYDVKM. DNA for the CDR3: TGTGCCAGCAGCCCTGTGACGCGCCTGGAGTACGAGCAGTACTTC. This gives the protein CASSPVTRLEYEQYF.

This clonotype was counted at least ten times. CDR3 amino acids: CASSTSGRGQETQYF. The DNA of the CDR3 is TGTGCCAGCAGTACCTCAGGGCGGGGACAAGAGACCCAGTACTTC. The chain joins TRBV12-3 or TRBV12-4 to TRBJ2-5, with D perhaps matching TRBD2 (6 bases). The CDR3 length is 15 residues. Trimming shortened V by 5 bases and J by 2 bases, and 15 bases separated the two germline ends.

This clonotype was seen a few times. V gene TRBV2 combines with J gene TRBJ2-1; 9 bases are shared with TRBD2. With V trimmed by 4 bases and J by 4 bases, 2 bases remained unmatched. The CDR3 extends over 14 amino acids. From germline, CDR1 is SNHLY and CDR2 FYNNEI. The CDR3 reads CASSGSGSYNEQFF. The CDR3 bases are TGTGCCAGCAGTGGTAGCGGGAGTTACAATGAGCAGTTCTTC.

The chain has TRBV4-1 and TRBJ2-2, with 7 bases that match TRBD2. The CDR3 is 15 residues long. With 1 base clipped from V and 4 bases from J, the junction kept 3 bases outside the gene matches. Germline lookup yields CDR1 MGHRA and CDR2 YSYEKL. The DNA for the CDR3 is TGCGCCAGCAGCCAAGTTGGACTAGTCACCGGGGAGCTGTTTTTT. This codes for CASSQVGLVTGELFF.